Each of the 21 T cell receptor beta chains below was sequenced from the same sample in a study of T cell responses to AZD1222 COVID-19 vaccine. Profiling relied on immunoSEQ multiplex PCR, and the TCRdb table lists in-frame clones only, not all of them. The repertoire consists of 70,000 to 90,000 clones, with roughly 89% occurring once and the leading ten covering over 2%. Sequencing used peripheral blood, obtained on day 0 of AZD1222 vaccination. The receptors originated from an adult in good health.

The rearrangement uses TRBV7-8 and TRBJ2-2; no firm D call. The germline V gene encodes CDR1 SGHVS and CDR2 FQNEAQ. This CDR3 has 14 residues. The V end was cut by 7 bases, the J end by 7 bases, with 16 bases between. The CDR3 DNA sequence: TGTGCCAGCACGGCTAAGCGATTCGGCGGGGAGCTGTTTTTT. Translated: CASTAKRFGGELFF.

J is TRBJ2-2 and V is TRBV7-3, with 9 bases that match TRBD1. CDR1 and CDR2 from the germline V gene are SGHTA and FQGTGA. The CDR3 spans 15 residues. Trimming removed 5 bases from V and 7 bases from J; junction bases left unmatched: 8. The CDR3 sequence: CASSPGTGIIGELFF. The CDR3, as DNA: TGTGCCAGCAGCCCCGGGACAGGGATTATCGGGGAGCTGTTTTTT.

The chain employs TRBV6-2 or TRBV6-3 and TRBJ2-7, with D perhaps matching TRBD2 (6 bases). The CDR3 is 14 residues long. V was cut by 5 bases and J by 0 bases, with 11 bases left in between. Germline loops: CDR1 MNHEY, CDR2 SVGEGT. For the CDR3, the DNA is TGTGCCAGCAGTACAGCGGGTTACTCCTACGAGCAGTACTTC. Its protein product is CASSTAGYSYEQYF.

The gene calls are TRBV15 and TRBJ1-5; the D gene is possibly TRBD1 (5 bases). Trimming removed 5 bases at V and 2 bases at J, with 16 bases between. The CDR3 consists of 16 residues. CDR1 LNHNV and CDR2 YYDKDF come from the germline V gene (reference sequence). The CDR3 DNA reads as TGTGCCACCAGCCCGGTGGGGGGGTTAGGCAATCAGCCCCAGCATTTT. Encoded protein: CATSPVGGLGNQPQHF.

The genes are TRBV2 and TRBJ2-5; D ambiguous. This CDR3 has 13 amino acids. Trimming took off 8 bases at V and 1 base at J, with 11 bases between the two ends. In germline, CDR1 is SNHLY, CDR2 FYNNEI. The CDR3: CASHTDPQETQYF. In DNA form, the CDR3 reads TGTGCCAGCCATACGGACCCCCAAGAGACCCAGTACTTC.

CDR3 bases: TGTGCCAGCAGTGCCCCGGGGTTGGACTACAATGAGCAGTTCTTC. It is translated as CASSAPGLDYNEQFF. This chain links TRBV2 with TRBJ2-1, with D possibly matching TRBD2 (5 bases). Trimming shortened V by 4 bases and J by 3 bases, and 13 bases separated the two germline ends. This CDR3 is 15 amino acids long. Germline loops: CDR1 SNHLY, CDR2 FYNNEI.

The V call is TRBV10-3, the J call TRBJ2-1, with 7 bases identical to TRBD2. The J segment lost 6 bases and the V segment lost 0 bases, leaving 8 bases of the junction unmatched. Germline CDR1 ENHRY, CDR2 SYGVKD. This CDR3 spans 16 amino acids. The CDR3 spells CAISESIGGRANEQFF. CDR3 DNA: TGTGCCATCAGTGAGTCGATTGGTGGGAGGGCCAATGAGCAGTTCTTC.

The table lists this clone with a count of one. This sequence joins TRBV7-2 and TRBJ1-4; D not certain. CDR3 size: 14 residues. Germline V gene sequence: CDR1 SGHTA, CDR2 FQGNSA. Deletions cut 5 bases from V and 10 bases from J, with 17 bases between. This CDR3 reads CASSTEPQVGKLFF. The CDR3 DNA follows: TGTGCCAGCAGCACTGAGCCGCAAGTGGGAAAACTGTTTTTT. The full variable domain, with the rest looked up from reference TRBV7-2 and TRBJ1-4, is GAGVSQSPSNKVTEKGKDVELRCDPISGHTALYWYRQSLGQGLEFLIYFQGNSAPDKSGLPSDRFSAERTGGSVSTLTIQRTQQEDSAVYLCASSTEPQVGKLFFGSGTQLSVL.

The rearrangement uses TRBV29-1 and TRBJ1-2, with a tentative D call TRBD1 (6 bases). There are 12 residues in the CDR3. V was pared by 4 bases and J by 2 bases, with 8 bases between. The V gene's germline CDR1 is SQVTM and CDR2 ANQGSEA. The CDR3 region has the DNA TGCAGCGTTGGGACAGTGAACTATGGCTACACCTTC. Encoded protein: CSVGTVNYGYTF.

V and J are TRBV5-1 and TRBJ2-7; D is possibly TRBD1 (6 bases). Germline CDR1 SGHRS, CDR2 YFSETQ. The CDR3 is made up of 13 amino acids. Trimming removed 3 bases at V and 0 bases at J, with 7 bases between. CDR3 sequence (DNA): TGCGCCAGCAGCTGGGACAACTCCTACGAGCAGTACTTC. Translation gives CASSWDNSYEQYF.

The chain couples TRBV6-2 or TRBV6-3 to TRBJ1-1; no reliable D call. Trimming left V 0 bases short and J 2 bases short, with 16 bases between. The CDR3 spans 17 residues. Germline V gene lookup returns CDR1 MNHEY and CDR2 SVGEGT. CDR3 amino acids: CASSYSFWRNENTEAFF. The CDR3 nucleotides read TGTGCCAGCAGTTACTCGTTCTGGCGAAACGAAAACACTGAAGCTTTCTTT.

The chain couples TRBV11-3 to TRBJ1-5; the D gene is possibly TRBD1 (5 bases). CDR3 size: 18 residues. Trimming took off 1 base at V and 1 base at J, with 17 bases between the two ends. Looked up from germline, CDR1 is SGHNT and CDR2 is YENEEA. The CDR3 spells CASSLVPAGCRSNQPQHF. The CDR3 nucleotides are TGTGCCAGCAGCTTAGTGCCCGCAGGGTGTAGGAGCAATCAGCCCCAGCATTTT. Using reference TRBV11-3 and TRBJ1-5 for the parts outside the CDR3, the full variable domain is EAGVVQSPRYKIIEKKQPVAFWCNPISGHNTLYWYLQNLGQGPELLIRYENEEAVDDSQLPKDRFSAERLKGVDSTLKIQPAELGDSAVYLCASSLVPAGCRSNQPQHFGDGTRLSIL.

The gene calls are TRBV10-3 and TRBJ1-3, with TRBD1 identical over 7 bases. Looked up from germline, CDR1 is ENHRY and CDR2 is SYGVKD. This CDR3 is 18 amino acids long. V shed 6 bases, J shed 0 bases, and the junction held 14 bases outside the gene matches. The CDR3 bases are TGTGCCATCAGGACTTCTCCGGGACAGATAAACTCTGGAAACACCATATATTTT. Its translation is CAIRTSPGQINSGNTIYF.

This chain links TRBV4-2 with TRBJ2-2, with 11 bases fitting TRBD2. Germline V lookup: CDR1 LGHNA, CDR2 YNFKEQ. CDR3 length: 17 residues. Trimming took 2 bases from V and 6 from J; bases not matched to a gene: 8. The CDR3 is CASSQPNPLAGAGELFF. CDR3 DNA: TGTGCCAGCAGCCAACCTAATCCACTAGCGGGGGCCGGGGAGCTGTTTTTT.

The CDR3 bases are TGTGCCACCAAGCGTCGGGCTAGCCACAACACCGGGGAGCTGTTTTTT. Protein sequence: CATKRRASHNTGELFF. The rearrangement joins TRBV15 to TRBJ2-2, with TRBD2 as a possible D gene (5 bases). This CDR3 is 16 amino acids long. The germline V and J ends were trimmed by 7 bases and 2 bases, with 17 bases remaining between them. In germline, CDR1 is LNHNV, CDR2 YYDKDF (reference sequence).

The rearrangement uses TRBV7-9 and TRBJ2-7; a possible D gene is TRBD1 (5 bases). The CDR3 sequence is 14 residues long. CDR1 and CDR2 (germline): SEHNR, FQNEAQ (reference sequence). Trimming removed 5 bases from V and 2 bases from J, with 13 bases in between. The CDR3 sequence is CASSPTQGPYEQYF. Here the CDR3 DNA reads TGTGCCAGCAGCCCCACCCAGGGCCCCTACGAGCAGTACTTC.

Concerning this clone: The same CDR3 arises from other DNA sequences in this sample as well. V gene TRBV7-2 combines with J gene TRBJ1-2, with D unclear. V dropped 0 bases and J dropped 6 bases, with 11 bases sitting between them. Germline CDR1 reads SGHTA; CDR2 reads FQGNSA. The CDR3 is 14 amino acids. CDR3 residues: CASSLASREDGYTF. DNA for the CDR3: TGTGCCAGCAGCTTAGCGTCCCGAGAGGATGGCTACACCTTC.

This clone was seen a few times. The chain employs TRBV6-1 and TRBJ2-7; 8 bases fit TRBD2. Germline V CDR1 and CDR2: MNHNS, SASEGT. The CDR3 covers 15 residues. The V and J ends lost 2 bases and 4 bases, in that order; junction bases with no gene match: 7. The CDR3 DNA reads TGTGCCAGCAGTGAAATGGCTAGCGGGTCGTACGAGCAGTACTTC. It is translated as CASSEMASGSYEQYF.

The J gene is TRBJ2-7, the V gene TRBV6-6; 7 positions agree with TRBD1. CDR1 is MNHNY, CDR2 SVGAGI, per germline (reference sequence). The CDR3 spans 13 residues. J gave up 2 bases and V 6 bases, and 4 bases lay outside the gene matches. CDR3 nucleotides: TGTGCCAGCAGAGACAGGGATACCTACGAGCAGTACTTC. It translates to CASRDRDTYEQYF.

This clone showed up just once. The V gene is TRBV5-1, the J gene TRBJ2-7, with 9 bases matching TRBD2. The germline V gene encodes CDR1 SGHRS and CDR2 YFSETQ. J was trimmed by 3 bases and V by 4 bases; bases with no gene match: 8. This CDR3 is built from 15 residues. The CDR3 DNA sequence: TGCGCCAGCAGCCCCCTTGCGGGAGGGGGCTACGAGCAGTACTTC. This encodes CASSPLAGGGYEQYF.

The J gene is TRBJ2-2, the V gene TRBV27; D remains unclear. The V gene lost 5 bases and the J gene lost 4 bases, with 14 bases spanning the gap. In germline, CDR1 is MNHEY, CDR2 SMNVEV (reference sequence). The CDR3 has 15 amino acids. In nucleotides, the CDR3 is TGTGCCAGCAGTCCCCTCTCAGAGATCACCGGGGAGCTGTTTTTT. As protein: CASSPLSEITGELFF.